The 7 T cell receptor beta chains listed next were all sequenced from one sample in a study of blood T cell repertoires in COVID-19. Sequencing used immunoSEQ multiplex PCR; TCRdb keeps in-frame clones, though not all of them. The table records under 300,000 clones, 92% of them present only once. The sample consisted of peripheral blood. The receptors originated from a man aged 25 to 45 with COVID-19, enrolled during active disease.

The chain employs TRBV5-4 and TRBJ2-2, with D tentatively TRBD2 (5 bases). Between the trimmed V and J ends, which lost 3 bases and 5 bases, there was a span of 17 bases. The CDR3 length is 16 residues. The germline V gene has CDR1 SGHNT and CDR2 YYREEE (reference sequence). The CDR3 region is CASSSIYPSGTGELFF. CDR3 DNA: TGTGCCAGCAGCTCGATCTATCCCTCGGGGACCGGGGAGCTGTTTTTT.

The genes are TRBV11-2 and TRBJ2-5, with D hard to call. From germline, CDR1 is SGHAT and CDR2 FQNNGV. The CDR3 is 15 amino acids. V was cut by 5 bases and J by 5 bases, with 18 bases left in between. In nucleotides, the CDR3 is TGTGCCAGCAGCCCAGGTTTTTACGGCCTGGAGACCCAGTACTTC. As protein: CASSPGFYGLETQYF.

The V gene is TRBV18, the J gene TRBJ2-7; TRBD1 aligns across 7 bases. After removal of 5 bases from V and 5 bases from J, the junction contained 6 bases not matched to a gene. In germline, CDR1 is KGHSH, CDR2 LQKENI. This CDR3 region has 13 residues. CDR3 in DNA: TGTGCCAGCTCATTTGGGACAGCAAACGAGCAGTACTTC. Its protein is CASSFGTANEQYF. Filled out from reference TRBV18 and TRBJ2-7, the complete variable domain reads NAGVMQNPRHLVRRRGQEARLRCSPMKGHSHVYWYRQLPEEGLKFMVYLQKENIIDESGMPKERFSAEFPKEGPSILRIQQVVRGDSAAYFCASSFGTANEQYFGPGTRLTVT.

CDR3 protein: CASSPVQGNEQYF. CDR3 nucleotides: TGTGCCAGCTCACCTGTACAGGGGAACGAGCAGTACTTC. V is TRBV18 and J is TRBJ2-7; 7 nucleotides line up with TRBD1. The CDR3 consists of 13 residues. The V gene end was trimmed by 3 bases and the J gene end by 5 bases; junction bases not matched to a gene: 4. CDR1 is KGHSH and CDR2 is LQKENI in the germline V gene.

This chain connects TRBV3-1 (or the pseudogene TRBV3-2) to TRBJ2-5; tentative D call: TRBD1 (7 bases). V lost 5 bases, J lost 4 bases, and 14 bases lay in between. The CDR3 runs to 14 residues. Germline V gives CDR1 LGHDT, CDR2 YNNKEL (reference sequence). The CDR3 DNA follows: TGTGCCAGCAGCATTCGACAGGGAGGAGAGACCCAGTACTTC. It specifies CASSIRQGGETQYF.

This chain connects TRBV12-3 or TRBV12-4 to TRBJ2-1, with D maybe TRBD2 (5 bases). There are 13 residues in the CDR3. Trimming took off 2 bases at V and 7 bases at J, with 9 bases between the two ends. CDR3 nucleotides: TGTGCCAGCAGTTTAAGGCGCGGGAATGAGCAGTTCTTC. Its protein is CASSLRRGNEQFF.

This chain links TRBV6-5 with TRBJ1-2, with 11 nucleotides matching TRBD1. V was clipped by 6 bases and J by 5 bases; unmatched bases: 5. Germline V lookup: CDR1 MNHEY, CDR2 SVGAGI. CDR3 length: 14 residues. CDR3 residues: CASSGTGGEYGYTF. Here the CDR3 DNA reads TGTGCCAGCAGCGGGACAGGGGGTGAATATGGCTACACCTTC.